This T cell receptor (beta chain) derives from a study of molecular identifiers for immune sequencing clone quantification. Naive CD8 T cells underwent sorting with the CD8+CD4-CCR7+CD45RA+ definition. The germline CDR1 and CDR2 sequences are KGHSH and LQKENI. V was pared by 4 bases and J by 3 bases, with 6 bases of the junction left unmatched. CDR3 size: 15 residues. A single count supports this clonotype. Its antigen is not identified. Library preparation followed earlier protocols using designated TCR primers. TCRdb itself ran the PCR reads through MiXCR, one entry per CDR3 protein. The sample contains nearly 650,000 distinct CDR3 sequences, 25% of which appear only once. Study findings and constraints: Clone sizes could be underestimated for highly expanded clones when identical TCR molecules share a barcode. Clones with over 20 RNA copies captured over 98% of effector molecules but under 1% of naive ones.

The sequencing input was naive CD8+ T cells from blood, with Jurkat cell RNA spiked in. Indicated subset: FACS-sorted CD8+CD4-CCR7+CD45RA+ naive T cells. The chain combines TRBV18 with TRBJ1-5, with 7 bases that match TRBD1. The receptor comes from a human donor in good health. Some libraries in this study had Jurkat cell RNA spiked in. The CDR3 is CASSQSTGYNQPQHF. The DNA for the CDR3 is TGTGCCAGCTCACAATCGACAGGGTACAATCAGCCCCAGCATTTT.